Below, one T cell receptor beta chain is given with its context. Antigen specificity is unknown. The sample originates from a study of shared clonotypes between healthy human individuals. Study-level results: The small donor group covered limited genetic and exposure diversity.

Every subset had its genomic DNA shared out evenly among several immunoSEQ plates. Assay: immunoSEQ multiplex PCR; the TCRdb copy retains only in-frame clones and omits some. The sample yields about 690,000 clones, about nine tenths seen once. The germline V gene encodes CDR1 MNHEY and CDR2 SMNVEV (reference sequence). This CDR3 has 13 amino acids. V was shortened by 5 bases and J by 3 bases, with 11 bases between the two germline ends. The J gene is TRBJ2-7, the V gene TRBV27; the D gene is possibly TRBD2 (5 bases). The TCR originated in a man between 18 and 29 years old in good health. Some clones in this sample may be carry-over from other donors' samples. Sequenced material: memory CD8+ T cells from PBMCs. This sample's subset: CD45RO+ cells pooled with CCR7-negative TemRA cells. The CDR3 DNA sequence: TGTGCCAGCAGTCCCACGGGGTTCTACGAGCAGTACTTC. Its protein product is CASSPTGFYEQYF.